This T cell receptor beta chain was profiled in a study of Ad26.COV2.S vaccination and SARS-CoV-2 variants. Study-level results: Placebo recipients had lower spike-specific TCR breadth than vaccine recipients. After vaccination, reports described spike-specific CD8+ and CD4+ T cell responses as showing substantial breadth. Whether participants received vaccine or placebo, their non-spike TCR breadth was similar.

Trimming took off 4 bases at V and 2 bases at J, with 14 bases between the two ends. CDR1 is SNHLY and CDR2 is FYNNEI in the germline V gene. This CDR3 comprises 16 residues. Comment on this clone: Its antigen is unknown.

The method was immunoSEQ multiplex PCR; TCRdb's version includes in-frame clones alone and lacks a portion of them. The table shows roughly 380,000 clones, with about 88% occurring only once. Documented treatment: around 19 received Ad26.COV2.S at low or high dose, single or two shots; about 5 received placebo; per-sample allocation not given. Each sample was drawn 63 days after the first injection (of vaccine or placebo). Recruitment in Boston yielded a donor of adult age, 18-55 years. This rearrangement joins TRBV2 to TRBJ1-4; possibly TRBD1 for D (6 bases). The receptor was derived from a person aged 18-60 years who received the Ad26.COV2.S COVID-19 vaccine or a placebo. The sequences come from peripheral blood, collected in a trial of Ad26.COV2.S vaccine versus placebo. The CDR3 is CASSVRGVQTNEKLFF. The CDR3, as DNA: TGTGCCAGCAGTGTCAGGGGAGTTCAGACTAATGAAAAACTGTTTTTT.